This is a list of T cell receptor beta chains from one sample in a study of blood T cell repertoires in COVID-19. Using immunoSEQ multiplex PCR, the repertoire was profiled, and TCRdb retains in-frame clones only, with some absent. The data show more than 200,000 clones, around 84% seen once. The source material was PBMCs or T cells enriched from blood (not recorded which). The receptors stem from a man aged 35-49 years who had recovered from COVID-19. CDR3s leave out the opening cysteine and the closing phenylalanine or tryptophan.

CDR3 protein | J gene | V gene
ASSQRTSANTGELF | TRBJ2-2 | TRBV5-4
ATQGAGPTQY | TRBJ2-5 | TRBV19
ASSQTTGDEQPQH | TRBJ1-5 | TRBV4-1
AISEGQNTQETQY | TRBJ2-5 | TRBV10-3
ASSLQSGREEQY | TRBJ2-7 | TRBV7-9
ASRSGRNTEAF | TRBJ1-1 | TRBV12-2
ASSLRTGSRETQY | TRBJ2-5 | TRBV11-3
SIANTEAF | TRBJ1-1 | TRBV20-1
ASSQEMGQGKGYT | TRBJ1-2 | TRBV4-2
ASRPLDRPGYEQY | TRBJ2-7 | TRBV11-2
ASTSPPRGTNEKLF | TRBJ1-4 | TRBV19
ASSVDGGQYKQY | TRBJ2-7 | TRBV9
ASSGGTEQPQH | TRBJ1-5 | TRBV6-5
ASSEGGRANEKLF | TRBJ1-4 | TRBV2
ASSQDRVRAEAF | TRBJ1-1 | TRBV10-1
VRSLEVTEHYSNQPQH | TRBJ1-5 | TRBV7-5
ASSRGGPHSGNTIY | TRBJ1-3 | TRBV9
ASSQQGGGHTEAF | TRBJ1-1 | TRBV4-1
ASSPRGGLRGVGEQY | TRBJ2-7 | TRBV5-1
ASSVASGTGNEQF | TRBJ2-1 | TRBV9
ASSIPSGGGGETQY | TRBJ2-5 | TRBV27
ASSIWSSGGQETQY | TRBJ2-5 | TRBV19
ASSPMSSGVDTQY | TRBJ2-3 | TRBV18
ASSTTWYNEQF | TRBJ2-1 | TRBV7-2
ASSSRTSGYNEQF | TRBJ2-1 | TRBV7-2
ASSQESGVWSEQF | TRBJ2-1 | TRBV4-2
AWSPQQGARTEAF | TRBJ1-1 | TRBV30
ATSILMKEAF | TRBJ1-1 | TRBV6-5
SVEGWTKEQF | TRBJ2-1 | TRBV29-1
ASSLVGRGTGEDEQY | TRBJ2-7 | TRBV5-6
ASRGDYNQPQH | TRBJ1-5 | TRBV11-2
ASSLYGGDTQY | TRBJ2-3 | TRBV27